Listed here are 11 T cell receptor beta chains from one sample, sequenced in a study of Graves' ophthalmopathy and Graves' hyperthyroidism. Amplified material comprised TCR beta CDR3 regions derived from RNA transcripts. Second-round multiplex PCR came after a first-round RT-PCR that employed HTBI primers. TCRdb itself ran the multiplex PCR reads through MiXCR, one entry per CDR3 protein. The sample holds 300,000 to 500,000 distinct CDR3 sequences; approximately 15% are singletons and the top ten take 5.5% to 8%. The source material was peripheral blood. The receptors stem from a young woman with stable Graves' hyperthyroidism.

Many counts were recorded for this clonotype. This chain links TRBV7-9 with TRBJ1-1; D is unresolved. V lost 10 bases and J 2 bases, leaving 20 bases between the germline ends. This CDR3 has 15 amino acids. Germline loops: CDR1 SEHNR, CDR2 FQNEAQ (reference sequence). CDR3 region: CATRRWAGSNTEAFF. The CDR3 DNA follows: TGTGCCACCCGCCGATGGGCCGGGAGTAACACTGAAGCTTTCTTT.

The rearrangement uses TRBV19 and TRBJ2-4; 10 bases are a match to TRBD1. Trimming removed 2 bases from V and 1 base from J; junction bases left unmatched: 2. Germline CDR1 reads LNHDA; CDR2 reads SQIVND (reference sequence). CDR3 size: 16 residues. The CDR3 bases are TGTGCCAGTAGTATACCGGGACAGGGGGCCAAAAACATTCAGTACTTC. Its protein product is CASSIPGQGAKNIQYF.

This clonotype was picked up many times. The J gene is TRBJ2-7, the V gene TRBV3-1; D is perhaps TRBD1 or TRBD2 (5 bases each). Per germline, CDR1 LGHDT and CDR2 YNNKEL (reference sequence). With 0 bases removed from V and 7 bases from J, the gap between germline ends came to 7 bases. CDR3 length equals 12 residues. Written as DNA, the CDR3 is TGTGCCAGCAGCCAAGATTGGGGGGAGCAGTACTTC. This codes for CASSQDWGEQYF.

Ten or more counts support this clonotype. The chain links TRBV20-1 to TRBJ1-1; 11 bases map to TRBD1. This CDR3 spans 14 amino acids. The trim removed 1 base at V and 6 bases at J, leaving 4 bases unmatched. The germline V gene has CDR1 DFQATT and CDR2 SNEGSKA (reference sequence). In DNA form, the CDR3 reads TGCAGTGCTAGAGGGGACAGGGGGTTCTCTGAAGCTTTCTTT. It translates to CSARGDRGFSEAFF.

This clonotype was seen at least ten times. The chain is built from TRBV6-2 or TRBV6-3 and TRBJ2-5; 8 nucleotides match TRBD2. Germline lookup yields CDR1 MNHEY and CDR2 SVGEGT. After removal of 6 bases from V and 5 bases from J, the junction contained 5 bases not matched to a gene. This CDR3 region has 13 residues. The CDR3 DNA follows: TGTGCCAGCAGAGATCCGGGAGGGGAGACCCAGTACTTC. This gives the protein CASRDPGGETQYF.

The CDR3 spells CASSGAVALLYSGYTF. As DNA, the CDR3 is TGTGCCAGCAGTGGTGCAGTAGCCCTGCTGTATAGTGGCTACACCTTC. The V gene is TRBV12-3 or TRBV12-4, the J gene TRBJ1-2; D is unresolved. The CDR3 spans 16 residues. V was clipped by 5 bases and J by 7 bases, with 23 bases between them.

In its sample, this clonotype was seen a few times. The gene calls are TRBV11-3 and TRBJ2-5, with a possible D match to TRBD2 (7 bases). V lost 4 bases, J lost 5 bases, and 14 bases lay in between. Germline V gene lookup returns CDR1 SGHNT and CDR2 YENEEA. This CDR3 has 14 amino acids. The CDR3 sequence: CASSSGGRGETQYF. The CDR3 nucleotides read TGTGCCAGCAGCTCCGGGGGGCGGGGTGAGACCCAGTACTTC.

This clonotype was recorded many times. The CDR3 reads CASGGGAGALQETQYF. Here the CDR3 DNA reads TGTGCTAGTGGTGGCGGAGCGGGGGCCCTCCAAGAGACCCAGTACTTC. The chain recombines TRBV12-5 with TRBJ2-5; 8 positions match TRBD2. Germline V gene data show CDR1 as LGHNT and CDR2 as FRNRAP. V lost 5 bases and J lost 1; bases outside the gene matches: 9. The CDR3 sequence is 16 residues long.

This clonotype was observed at least ten times. The gene calls are TRBV24-1 and TRBJ1-2; 9 bases map to TRBD1. Per germline, CDR1 KGHDR and CDR2 SFDVKD. CDR3 length: 14 residues. The ends lost 4 bases at V and 8 bases at J; junction bases unmatched: 7. The CDR3 DNA reads TGTGCCACCAGTGAGGGGGGACAGGGAAGCGGCTACACCTTC. It encodes CATSEGGQGSGYTF.

As for this clonotype: This clone may be a read error of a much larger clone one base away. This chain uses TRBV29-1 with TRBJ1-1; D uncertain. The CDR3 runs to 13 residues. CDR1 is SQVTM, CDR2 ANQGSEA, per germline. CDR3 bases: TGCAGCGTTGAGACCGCGATGAACACTGAAGCTTGCTTT. Translation gives CSVETAMNTEACF.

This clonotype came up many times. V and J are TRBV2 and TRBJ2-7; D gene unclear. The germline V gene encodes CDR1 SNHLY and CDR2 FYNNEI. The CDR3 is 14 residues long. V lost 1 base, J lost 2 bases, and 9 bases lay in between. CDR3 in amino acids: CASSEGLGPYEQYF. In nucleotides, the CDR3 is TGTGCCAGCAGTGAAGGTCTGGGCCCCTACGAGCAGTACTTC.